This T cell receptor beta chain was identified during a study of regulatory T cells in long-lasting Graves disease. Findings and caveats of the study: Patients with persistent disease showed a bias toward TRBV28, TRBJ1-2 and TRBJ2-5.

Time point in this sample: newly diagnosed GD, antithyroid drugs for less than 3 months. Following extraction of RNA from PBMCs, that RNA was used to make the TCR library. TCR beta libraries were built with iRepertoire HTBI primers and Arm-PCR of CDR3 regions. In TCRdb, the multiplex PCR reads were re-called with MiXCR into one record per CDR3 protein. Seen here are over 350,000 distinct CDR3 sequences, over 14% observed once, and the top ten hold around 7.6%. Ten or more counts support this clonotype. The antigen is unknown. CDR3 size: 14 residues. Germline-derived CDR1 and CDR2 are SEHNR and FQNEAQ (reference sequence). Trimming removed 6 bases from V and 8 bases from J, with 16 bases in between. This same sample was also part of a study on T cells in Graves' hyperthyroidism and ophthalmopathy. That study reports: The HTBI primer set served for first-round RT-PCR of the TCR CDR3. Most thyroid clonotypes that were expanded above 0.001 also turned up in blood. From stable hyperthyroidism, ophthalmopathy was separated by a 13 V-J model.

The chain employs TRBV7-9 and TRBJ1-4; maybe TRBD1 (6 bases). Sequences were derived from peripheral blood mononuclear cells (PBMCs), sampled at new diagnosis, from a patient treated with antithyroid drugs. This receptor was identified in a woman aged 40 to 55 with Graves disease. CDR3 in DNA: TGTGCCAGCAGTTTTACAGGGTTCGGAGAAAAACTGTTTTTT. Protein: CASSFTGFGEKLFF.